The 21 T cell receptor beta chains below were found in one sample sequenced in a study of response to subunit inactivated influenza vaccine. TCRdb ran MiXCR on the RT-PCR reads and lists one entry per CDR3 protein. Of some 500,000 distinct CDR3 sequences listed, approximately 16% are singletons. Sequenced material: CD4+ T cells sorted from PBMCs, taken about 23 months after vaccination. These receptor sequences come from a man aged 50-75 years who received an inactivated influenza vaccine.

In its sample, this clonotype was seen a few times. The DNA for the CDR3 is TGCAGTGCTCCCATTGACAGGGGGGTAGCCAAAAACATTCAGTACTTC. This encodes CSAPIDRGVAKNIQYF. The chain carries TRBV20-1 and TRBJ2-4; 9 positions agree with TRBD1. The CDR3 sequence is 16 residues long. CDR1 and CDR2 from the germline V gene are DFQATT and SNEGSKA (reference sequence). Unmatched junction bases numbered 8, after V lost 5 bases and J lost 0 bases.

The chain employs TRBV3-1 and TRBJ2-7; maybe TRBD2 (7 bases). V lost 1 base to trimming and J lost 1 base, with 11 bases between them. Germline V gives CDR1 LGHDT, CDR2 YNNKEL (reference sequence). CDR3 size: 15 residues. CDR3 in DNA: TGTGCCAGCAGCCAAGGGGCGGGGGCGTCCTACGAGCAGTACTTC. Translating gives CASSQGAGASYEQYF.

This clonotype turned up a few times. V usage is TRBV7-2 and J usage is TRBJ2-3, with D perhaps matching TRBD1 (5 bases). The CDR3 is 15 residues long. Germline assignment: CDR1 SGHTA and CDR2 FQGNSA. V was trimmed by 7 bases and J by 4 bases, leaving 18 bases between them. The CDR3 DNA is TGTGCCAGCAACCCTTCCAGGGTAGGGGCAGATACGCAGTATTTT. Encoded protein: CASNPSRVGADTQYF.

The V call is TRBV12-3 or TRBV12-4, the J call TRBJ2-1; D unclear. The length of the CDR3 is 11 residues. V lost 5 bases and J lost 10, with 9 bases in between. In nucleotides, the CDR3 is TGTGCCAGCAGTACTCTTGCGGAGCAGTTCTTC. This translates into CASSTLAEQFF.

This clonotype was counted a few times. The CDR3 DNA follows: TGTGCCAGCAGCCAAGGTGGTGGGTTAGGGCAAGAGACCCAGTACTTC. It is translated as CASSQGGGLGQETQYF. The J gene is TRBJ2-5, the V gene TRBV4-2, with unresolved D. The CDR3 runs 16 residues. V was cut by 1 base and J by 2 bases, with 14 bases left in between. CDR1 is LGHNA and CDR2 is YNFKEQ in the germline V gene.

This clonotype was picked up many times. The rearrangement uses TRBV7-2 and TRBJ1-5, with 7 positions matching TRBD1. Germline V gene data show CDR1 as SGHTA and CDR2 as FQGNSA. The length of the CDR3 is 13 residues. V shed 5 bases and J 7 bases; nucleotides not matched to a gene: 5. The CDR3 sequence: CASSLQGYQPQHF. Here the CDR3 DNA reads TGTGCCAGCAGCCTACAGGGGTACCAGCCCCAGCATTTT.

Regarding this clonotype: A much larger clone sits a single nucleotide away, making a read error possible. This chain links TRBV5-1 with TRBJ2-1, with a possible D match to TRBD2 (5 bases). This CDR3 has 15 residues. Germline CDR1 and CDR2: SGHRS and YFSETQ. The chain's CDR3 is CACSLDPGKVNEQFF. The CDR3 bases are TGCGCCTGCAGCTTGGACCCGGGAAAAGTAAATGAGCAGTTCTTC.

This clonotype appeared a few times. The chain employs TRBV5-1 and TRBJ2-5, with 13 nucleotides matching TRBD2. The CDR3 loop spans 15 amino acids. V lost 0 bases and J lost 5; bases outside the gene matches: 1. The germline V gene encodes CDR1 SGHRS and CDR2 YFSETQ. This chain's CDR3 is CASSLGTSGSETQYF. In nucleotides, the CDR3 is TGCGCCAGCAGCTTGGGGACTAGCGGGAGTGAGACCCAGTACTTC.

The rearrangement joins TRBV4-1 to TRBJ2-5; D is unclear. The V end lost 2 bases, the J end lost 3 bases, and 10 bases lay between the germline ends. The CDR3 is 14 amino acids. Germline assignment: CDR1 MGHRA and CDR2 YSYEKL. The CDR3 region is CASSQLPGKETQYF. CDR3 sequence (DNA): TGCGCCAGCAGCCAATTGCCCGGTAAAGAGACCCAGTACTTC.

The rearrangement uses TRBV5-1 and TRBJ2-3; D might be TRBD1 (5 bases). The length of the CDR3 is 16 residues. In germline, CDR1 is SGHRS, CDR2 YFSETQ. V lost 4 bases and J lost 6, with 21 bases in between. In nucleotides, the CDR3 is TGCGCCAGCAGCCCCCTAGGGGATTACGGTTGGGATACGCAGTATTTT. Translated, it gives CASSPLGDYGWDTQYF. Full variable domain (remainder filled in from reference TRBV5-1 and TRBJ2-3): KAGVTQTPRYLIKTRGQQVTLSCSPISGHRSVSWYQQTPGQGLQFLFEYFSETQRNKGNFPGRFSGRQFSNSRSEMNVSTLELGDSALYLCASSPLGDYGWDTQYFGPGTRLTVL.

The chain joins TRBV20-1 to TRBJ2-3; D possibly matches TRBD1 or TRBD2 (5 bases each). The CDR3 has 16 residues. Germline V gene sequence: CDR1 DFQATT, CDR2 SNEGSKA (reference sequence). Trimming left V 3 bases short and J 1 base short, with 17 bases between. In DNA, the CDR3 is TGCAGTGCTAGTTCAGGCAGGGACGCTGGCACAGATACGCAGTATTTT. Its translation is CSASSGRDAGTDTQYF.

This clonotype has only a few counts. The genes are TRBV5-1 and TRBJ2-3; the D gene is possibly TRBD2 (5 bases). The CDR3 loop spans 14 amino acids. CDR1 and CDR2 from the germline V gene are SGHRS and YFSETQ. Trimming cost V 0 bases and J 6 bases, with 11 bases left between them. The CDR3 sequence is CASSLALAEDTQYF. Written as DNA, the CDR3 is TGCGCCAGCAGCTTGGCCCTAGCCGAGGATACGCAGTATTTT.

With regard to this clonotype: This could be a read error, since a much larger clone is one nucleotide away. V is TRBV4-2 and J is TRBJ1-2, with a weak D call TRBD1 (6 bases). The CDR3 has 17 residues. Germline V gene lookup returns CDR1 LGHNA and CDR2 YNFKEQ. The chain's CDR3 is CASSQDPTTGPNYVYTF. Written as DNA, the CDR3 is TGTGCCAGCAGCCAAGATCCGACGACAGGTCCTAACTATGTCTACACCTTC.

The chain combines TRBV10-3 with TRBJ2-7, with 8 bases fitting TRBD2. This CDR3 contains 13 residues. V trimming: 2 bases; J trimming: 10 bases; junction bases outside the gene matches: 7. The germline CDR1 and CDR2 sequences are ENHRY and SYGVKD. CDR3 sequence (DNA): TGTGCCATCAGTGAGAACGGGGGGGTCCTACAGTACTTC. Encoded protein: CAISENGGVLQYF.

The chain is built from TRBV5-6 and TRBJ2-2; D perhaps matches TRBD2 (5 bases). The germline gives CDR1 SGHDT, CDR2 YYEEEE. Trimming pared 4 bases from V and 6 bases from J, leaving 13 bases between. The CDR3 sequence is 14 residues long. The CDR3, as DNA: TGTGCCAGCAGCCGAGGGTTGGGGTCCGGGGAGCTGTTTTTT. Translation: CASSRGLGSGELFF.

This clonotype has only a few counts. CDR3 loop: CASRSENTGELFF. The CDR3 DNA reads as TGCGCCAGCAGGTCCGAGAACACCGGGGAGCTGTTTTTT. The rearrangement uses TRBV5-1 and TRBJ2-2, with no clear D. Per germline, CDR1 SGHRS and CDR2 YFSETQ. This CDR3 region has 13 residues. V lost 5 bases to trimming and J lost 1 base, with 6 bases between them.

The chain employs TRBV20-1 and TRBJ2-3; TRBD2 matches at 10 bases. There are 16 residues in the CDR3. Germline trimming cut 6 bases from V and 0 bases from J; bases unmatched to any gene: 9. Germline CDR1 DFQATT, CDR2 SNEGSKA (reference sequence). In DNA form, the CDR3 reads TGCAGTGCATACCGGACTAGCGGTACTAGCACAGATACGCAGTATTTT. This encodes CSAYRTSGTSTDTQYF.

This clonotype was observed at least ten times. This chain connects TRBV7-2 to TRBJ2-1; TRBD2 agrees at 10 bases. Losses at the gene ends were 0 bases for V and 7 bases for J; bases not matched to a gene: 12. Germline CDR1 SGHTA, CDR2 FQGNSA. CDR3 size: 18 residues. CDR3 sequence: CASSLAWSSGSGINEQFF. The CDR3 DNA follows: TGTGCCAGCAGCTTAGCGTGGTCTAGCGGGAGCGGTATAAATGAGCAGTTCTTC.

The V gene is TRBV7-9, the J gene TRBJ2-1; the D is unclear. V was pared by 2 bases and J by 4 bases, with 18 bases between. CDR1 and CDR2 from the germline V gene are SEHNR and FQNEAQ (reference sequence). This CDR3 has 17 residues. The CDR3 reads CASSLSVLSSLYNEQFF. The CDR3 nucleotides read TGTGCCAGCAGCTTATCGGTCCTTTCATCGCTTTACAATGAGCAGTTCTTC.

The chain uses TRBV6-5 and TRBJ2-1; TRBD2 matches 10 bases. The V segment lost 1 base and the J segment 9 bases; nucleotides outside the gene matches: 6. Germline V gene data show CDR1 as MNHEY and CDR2 as SVGAGI. This CDR3 contains 15 residues. The CDR3 nucleotides read TGTGCCAGCAGTTACTGGGCTAGCGGGAGCGCTGAGCAGTTCTTC. Translated, it gives CASSYWASGSAEQFF.

The V call is TRBV12-3 or TRBV12-4, the J call TRBJ2-7; D call uncertain. The CDR3 length is 12 residues. V lost 5 bases to trimming and J lost 4 bases, with 9 bases between them. The CDR3 nucleotides are TGTGCCAGCAGTATGCACGGTTACGAGCAGTACTTC. Protein product: CASSMHGYEQYF.